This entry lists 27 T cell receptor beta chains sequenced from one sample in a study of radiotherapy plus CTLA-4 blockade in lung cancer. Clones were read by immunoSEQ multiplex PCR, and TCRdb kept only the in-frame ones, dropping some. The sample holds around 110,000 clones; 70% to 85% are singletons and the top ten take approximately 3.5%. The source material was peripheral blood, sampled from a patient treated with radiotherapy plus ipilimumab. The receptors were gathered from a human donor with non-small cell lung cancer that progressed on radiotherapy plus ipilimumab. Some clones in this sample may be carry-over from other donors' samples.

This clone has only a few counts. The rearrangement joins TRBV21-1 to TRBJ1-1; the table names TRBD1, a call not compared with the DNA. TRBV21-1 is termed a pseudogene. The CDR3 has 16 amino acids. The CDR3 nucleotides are TGTGCCAGCAGCAAAGTAGCAGGGAAGGTGGTCACTGAAGCTTTCTTT. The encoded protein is CASSKVAGKVVTEAFF.

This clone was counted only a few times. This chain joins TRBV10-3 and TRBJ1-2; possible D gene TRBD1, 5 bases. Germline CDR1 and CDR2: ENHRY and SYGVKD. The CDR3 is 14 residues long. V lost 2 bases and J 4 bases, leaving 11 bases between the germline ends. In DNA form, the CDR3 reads TGTGCCATCAGTGAGGCAGGGAGTTTCTATGGCTACACCTTC. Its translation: CAISEAGSFYGYTF.

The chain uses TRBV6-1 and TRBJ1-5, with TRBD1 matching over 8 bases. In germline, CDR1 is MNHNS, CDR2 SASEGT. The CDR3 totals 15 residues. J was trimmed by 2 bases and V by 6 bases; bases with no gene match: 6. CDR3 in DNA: TGTGCCAGCAGGACTGGACAGGGCGGCAATCAGCCCCAGCATTTT. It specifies CASRTGQGGNQPQHF.

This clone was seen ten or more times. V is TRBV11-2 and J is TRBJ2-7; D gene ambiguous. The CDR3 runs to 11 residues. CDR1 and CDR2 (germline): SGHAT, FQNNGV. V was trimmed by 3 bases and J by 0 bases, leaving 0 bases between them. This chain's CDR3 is CASSFSYEQYF. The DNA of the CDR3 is TGTGCCAGCAGCTTCTCCTACGAGCAGTACTTC. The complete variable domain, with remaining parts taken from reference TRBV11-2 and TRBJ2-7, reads EAGVAQSPRYKIIEKRQSVAFWCNPISGHATLYWYQQILGQGPKLLIQFQNNGVVDDSQLPKDRFSAERLKGVDSTLKIQPAKLEDSAVYLCASSFSYEQYFGPGTRLTVT.

The CDR3 spells CASSLMMADTQYF. The CDR3 DNA sequence: TGTGCCAGCAGTTTAATGATGGCAGATACGCAGTATTTT. The chain uses TRBV28 and TRBJ2-3; D is ambiguous. With 2 bases removed from V and 4 bases from J, the gap between germline ends came to 7 bases. The CDR3 has 13 residues. The germline V gene has CDR1 MDHEN and CDR2 SYDVKM.

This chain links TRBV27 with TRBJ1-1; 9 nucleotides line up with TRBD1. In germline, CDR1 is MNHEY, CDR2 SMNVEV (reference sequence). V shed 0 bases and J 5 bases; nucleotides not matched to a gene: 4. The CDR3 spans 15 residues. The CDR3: CASSLSPDRGTEAFF. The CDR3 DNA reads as TGTGCCAGCAGTTTATCGCCGGACAGGGGAACTGAAGCTTTCTTT.

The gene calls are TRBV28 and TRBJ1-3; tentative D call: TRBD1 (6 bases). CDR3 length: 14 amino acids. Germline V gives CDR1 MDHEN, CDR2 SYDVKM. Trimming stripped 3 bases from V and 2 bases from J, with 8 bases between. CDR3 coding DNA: TGTGCCAGCAGTTTCTCAGGGGCTGGAAACACCATATATTTT. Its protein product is CASSFSGAGNTIYF.

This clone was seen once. The CDR3 DNA reads as TGTGCCTGGAGTGTACTGGGACCCCTTGGCGCCTATAATTCACCCCTCCACTTT. Translating gives CAWSVLGPLGAYNSPLHF. The chain recombines TRBV30 with TRBJ1-6, with D perhaps TRBD1 (5 bases). V was cut by 0 bases and J by 2 bases, with 17 bases left in between. The CDR3 spans 18 residues. Germline values: CDR1 GTSNPN, CDR2 SVGIG (reference sequence).

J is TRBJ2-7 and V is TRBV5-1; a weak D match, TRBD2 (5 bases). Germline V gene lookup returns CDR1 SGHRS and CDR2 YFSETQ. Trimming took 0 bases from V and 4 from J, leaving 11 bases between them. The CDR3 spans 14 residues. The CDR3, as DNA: TGCGCCAGCAGCTTGGATAGGGAGTTTTACGAGCAGTACTTC. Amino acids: CASSLDREFYEQYF.

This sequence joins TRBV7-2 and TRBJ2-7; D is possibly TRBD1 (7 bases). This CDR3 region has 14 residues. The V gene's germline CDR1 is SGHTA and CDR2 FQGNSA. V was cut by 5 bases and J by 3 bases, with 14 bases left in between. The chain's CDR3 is CASSQGGINYEQYF. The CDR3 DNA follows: TGTGCCAGCAGCCAGGGGGGCATAAACTACGAGCAGTACTTC.

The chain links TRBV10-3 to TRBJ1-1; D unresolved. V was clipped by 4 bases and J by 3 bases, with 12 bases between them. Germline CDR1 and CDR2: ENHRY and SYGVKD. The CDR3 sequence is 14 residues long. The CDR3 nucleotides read TGTGCCATCAGTGGTTCGAACGGGGACACTGAAGCTTTCTTT. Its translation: CAISGSNGDTEAFF.

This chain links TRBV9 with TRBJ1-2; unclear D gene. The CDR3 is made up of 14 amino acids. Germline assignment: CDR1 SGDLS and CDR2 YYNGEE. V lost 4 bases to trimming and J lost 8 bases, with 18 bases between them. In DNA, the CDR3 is TGTGCCAGCAGCCAACCCGGAGGCGAAAAAGGCTACACCTTC. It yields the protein CASSQPGGEKGYTF. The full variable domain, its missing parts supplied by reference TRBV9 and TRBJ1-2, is DSGVTQTPKHLITATGQRVTLRCSPRSGDLSVYWYQQSLDQGLQFLIQYYNGEERAKGNILERFSAQQFPDLHSELNLSSLELGDSALYFCASSQPGGEKGYTFGSGTRLTVV.

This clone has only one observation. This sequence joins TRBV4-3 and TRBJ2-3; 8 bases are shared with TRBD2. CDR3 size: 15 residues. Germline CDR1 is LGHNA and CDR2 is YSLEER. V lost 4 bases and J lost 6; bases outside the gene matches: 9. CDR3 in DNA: TGCGCCAGCAGCCGACTTGCGGGGGGCCCGGATACGCAGTATTTT. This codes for CASSRLAGGPDTQYF.

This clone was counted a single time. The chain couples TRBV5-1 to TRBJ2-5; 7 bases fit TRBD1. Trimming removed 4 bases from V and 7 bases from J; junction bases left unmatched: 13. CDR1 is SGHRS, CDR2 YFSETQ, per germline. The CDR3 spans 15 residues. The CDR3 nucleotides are TGCGCCAGCAGCCTAACTCCGGGACAGAGGGCGACCCAGTACTTC. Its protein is CASSLTPGQRATQYF.

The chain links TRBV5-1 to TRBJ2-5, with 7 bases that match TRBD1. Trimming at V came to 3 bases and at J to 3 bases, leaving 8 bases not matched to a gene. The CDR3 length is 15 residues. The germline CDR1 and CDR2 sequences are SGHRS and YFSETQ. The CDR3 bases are TGCGCCAGCAGCTCAGCAAATACAGGGGAAGAGACCCAGTACTTC. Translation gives CASSSANTGEETQYF. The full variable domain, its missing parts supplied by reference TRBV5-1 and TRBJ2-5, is KAGVTQTPRYLIKTRGQQVTLSCSPISGHRSVSWYQQTPGQGLQFLFEYFSETQRNKGNFPGRFSGRQFSNSRSEMNVSTLELGDSALYLCASSSANTGEETQYFGPGTRLLVL.

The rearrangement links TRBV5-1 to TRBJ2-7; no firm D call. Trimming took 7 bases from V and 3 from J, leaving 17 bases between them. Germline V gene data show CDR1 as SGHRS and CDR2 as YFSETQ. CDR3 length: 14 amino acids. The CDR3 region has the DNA TGCGCCAGCCGTGAGGCGACCGTTTACTACGAGCAGTACTTC. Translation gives CASREATVYYEQYF.

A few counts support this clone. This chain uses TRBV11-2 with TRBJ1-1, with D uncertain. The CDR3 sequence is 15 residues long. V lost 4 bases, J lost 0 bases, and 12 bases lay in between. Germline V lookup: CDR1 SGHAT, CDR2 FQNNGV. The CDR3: CASSSPAAMNTEAFF. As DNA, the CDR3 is TGTGCCAGCAGCTCCCCGGCAGCCATGAACACTGAAGCTTTCTTT.

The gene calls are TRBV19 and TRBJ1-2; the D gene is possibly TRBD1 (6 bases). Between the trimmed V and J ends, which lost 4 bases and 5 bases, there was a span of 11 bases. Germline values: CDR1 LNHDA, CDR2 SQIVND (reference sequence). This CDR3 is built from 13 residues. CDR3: CASSNLRGYGYTF. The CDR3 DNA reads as TGTGCCAGTAGTAACCTCAGGGGTTATGGCTACACCTTC.

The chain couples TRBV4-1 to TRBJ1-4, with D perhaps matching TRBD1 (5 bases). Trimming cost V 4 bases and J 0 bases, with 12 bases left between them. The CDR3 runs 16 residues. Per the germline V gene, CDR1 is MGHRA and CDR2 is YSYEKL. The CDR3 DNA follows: TGCGCCAGCAGCCTCCGGGACGAACCAACTAATGAAAAACTGTTTTTT. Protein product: CASSLRDEPTNEKLFF.

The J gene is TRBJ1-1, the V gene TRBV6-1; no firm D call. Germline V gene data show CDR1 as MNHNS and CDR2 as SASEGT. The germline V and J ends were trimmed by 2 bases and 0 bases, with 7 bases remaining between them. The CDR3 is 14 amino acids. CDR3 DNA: TGTGCCAGCAGTGAATGGGGTTTGAACACTGAAGCTTTCTTT. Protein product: CASSEWGLNTEAFF.

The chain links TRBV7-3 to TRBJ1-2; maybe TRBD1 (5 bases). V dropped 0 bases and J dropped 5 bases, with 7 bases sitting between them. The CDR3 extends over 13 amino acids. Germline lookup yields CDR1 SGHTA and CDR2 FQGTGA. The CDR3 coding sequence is TGTGCCAGCAGCTTAACGGGGCGATATGGCTACACCTTC. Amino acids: CASSLTGRYGYTF.

In nucleotides, the CDR3 is TGTGCCAGCAGCTTACAGGGGAGGGATACGCAGTATTTT. Its protein product is CASSLQGRDTQYF. The chain links TRBV7-8 to TRBJ2-3; D is tentatively TRBD1 or TRBD2 (6 bases each). Per germline, CDR1 SGHVS and CDR2 FQNEAQ. This CDR3 is built from 13 residues. Trimming removed 2 bases from V and 6 bases from J, with 9 bases in between.

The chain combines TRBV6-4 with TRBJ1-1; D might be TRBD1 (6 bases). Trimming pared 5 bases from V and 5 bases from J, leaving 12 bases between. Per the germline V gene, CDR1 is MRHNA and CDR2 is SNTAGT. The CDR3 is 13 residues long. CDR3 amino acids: CASSTNQGTEAFF. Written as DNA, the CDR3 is TGTGCCAGCAGTACCAACCAGGGGACTGAAGCTTTCTTT.

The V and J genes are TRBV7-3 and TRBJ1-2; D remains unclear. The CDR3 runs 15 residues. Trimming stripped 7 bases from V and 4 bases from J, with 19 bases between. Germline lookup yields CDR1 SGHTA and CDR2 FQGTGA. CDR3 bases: TGTGCCAGCACCCCCAGTGCGGACGGATCCTATGGCTACACCTTC. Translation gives CASTPSADGSYGYTF.

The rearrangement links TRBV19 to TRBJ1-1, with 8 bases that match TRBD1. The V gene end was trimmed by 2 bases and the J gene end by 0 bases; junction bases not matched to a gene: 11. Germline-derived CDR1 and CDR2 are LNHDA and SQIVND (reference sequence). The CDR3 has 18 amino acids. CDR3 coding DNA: TGTGCCAGTAGTATACGAGGATGGACAGGGACCATGAACACTGAAGCTTTCTTT. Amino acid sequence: CASSIRGWTGTMNTEAFF.

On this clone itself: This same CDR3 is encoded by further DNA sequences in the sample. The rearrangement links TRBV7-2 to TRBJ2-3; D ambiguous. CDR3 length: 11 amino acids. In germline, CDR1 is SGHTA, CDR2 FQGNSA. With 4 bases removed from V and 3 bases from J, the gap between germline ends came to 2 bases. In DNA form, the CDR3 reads TGTGCCAGCAGCTCTACAGATACGCAGTATTTT. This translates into CASSSTDTQYF.

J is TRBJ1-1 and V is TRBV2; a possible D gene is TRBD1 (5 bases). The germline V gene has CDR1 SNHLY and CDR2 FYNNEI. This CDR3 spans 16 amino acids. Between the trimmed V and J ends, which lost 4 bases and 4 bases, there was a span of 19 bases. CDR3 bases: TGTGCCAGCAGTGGCTTAGGGGCCGGGGGGGGCACTGAAGCTTTCTTT. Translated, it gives CASSGLGAGGGTEAFF.